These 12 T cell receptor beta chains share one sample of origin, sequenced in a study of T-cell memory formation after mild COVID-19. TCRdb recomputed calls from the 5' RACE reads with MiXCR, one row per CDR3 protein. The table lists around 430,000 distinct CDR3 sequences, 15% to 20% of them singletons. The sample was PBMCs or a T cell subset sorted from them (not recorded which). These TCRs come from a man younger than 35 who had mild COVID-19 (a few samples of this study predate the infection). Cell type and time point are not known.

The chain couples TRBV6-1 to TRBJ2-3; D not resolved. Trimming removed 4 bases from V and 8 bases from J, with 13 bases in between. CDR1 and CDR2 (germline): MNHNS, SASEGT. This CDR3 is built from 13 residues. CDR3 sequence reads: CASSGWSLGTQYF. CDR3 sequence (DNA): TGTGCCAGCAGTGGGTGGTCTCTCGGTACGCAGTATTTT.

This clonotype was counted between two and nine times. The CDR3 DNA reads as TGTGCCAGCAGCTTAGTACAGGGGTTCTCCTACAATGAGCAGTTCTTC. Translating gives CASSLVQGFSYNEQFF. This chain connects TRBV11-2 to TRBJ2-1, with 7 bases matching TRBD1. The CDR3 totals 16 residues. CDR1 is SGHAT, CDR2 FQNNGV, per germline. The V gene end was trimmed by 1 base and the J gene end by 0 bases; junction bases not matched to a gene: 3.

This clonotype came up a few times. The CDR3 is CASSLPRGGTGELFF. CDR3 coding DNA: TGCGCCAGCAGCCTCCCGCGGGGGGGCACCGGGGAGCTGTTTTTT. J is TRBJ2-2 and V is TRBV4-1; 9 positions match TRBD2. V shed 4 bases and J 4 bases; nucleotides not matched to a gene: 4. Looked up from germline, CDR1 is MGHRA and CDR2 is YSYEKL. This CDR3 has 15 residues.

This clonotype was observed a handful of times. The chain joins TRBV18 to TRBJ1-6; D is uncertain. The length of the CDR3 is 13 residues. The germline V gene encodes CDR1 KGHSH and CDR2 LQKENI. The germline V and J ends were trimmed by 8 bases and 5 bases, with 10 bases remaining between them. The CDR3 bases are TGTGCCAGCCAGACAATCGATAATTCACCCCTCCACTTT. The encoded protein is CASQTIDNSPLHF.

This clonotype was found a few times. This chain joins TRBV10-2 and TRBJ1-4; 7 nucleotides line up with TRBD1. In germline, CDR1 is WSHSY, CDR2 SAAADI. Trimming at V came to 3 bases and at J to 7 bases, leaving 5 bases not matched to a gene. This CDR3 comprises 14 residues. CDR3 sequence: CASSDQGGSEKLFF. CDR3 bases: TGCGCCAGCAGTGATCAGGGGGGAAGTGAAAAACTGTTTTTT.

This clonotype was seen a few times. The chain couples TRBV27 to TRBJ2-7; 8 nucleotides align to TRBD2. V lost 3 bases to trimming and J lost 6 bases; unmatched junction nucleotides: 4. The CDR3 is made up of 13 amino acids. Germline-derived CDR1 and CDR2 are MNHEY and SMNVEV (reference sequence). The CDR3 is CASSLRGASEQYF. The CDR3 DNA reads TGTGCCAGCAGTTTGCGGGGGGCGAGCGAGCAGTACTTC.

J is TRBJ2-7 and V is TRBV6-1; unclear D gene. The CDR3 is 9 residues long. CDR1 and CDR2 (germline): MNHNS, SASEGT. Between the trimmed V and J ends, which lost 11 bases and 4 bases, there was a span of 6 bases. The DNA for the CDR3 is TGTGCCGTCTCTTACGAGCAGTACGTC. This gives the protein CAVSYEQYV.

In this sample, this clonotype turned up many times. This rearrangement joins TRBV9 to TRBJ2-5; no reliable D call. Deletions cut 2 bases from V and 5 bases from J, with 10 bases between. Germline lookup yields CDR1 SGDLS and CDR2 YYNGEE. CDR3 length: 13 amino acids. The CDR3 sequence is CASSVSPGETQYF. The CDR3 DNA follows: TGTGCCAGCAGCGTCTCGCCTGGGGAGACCCAGTACTTC. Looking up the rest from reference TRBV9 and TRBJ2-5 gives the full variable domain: DSGVTQTPKHLITATGQRVTLRCSPRSGDLSVYWYQQSLDQGLQFLIQYYNGEERAKGNILERFSAQQFPDLHSELNLSSLELGDSALYFCASSVSPGETQYFGPGTRLLVL.

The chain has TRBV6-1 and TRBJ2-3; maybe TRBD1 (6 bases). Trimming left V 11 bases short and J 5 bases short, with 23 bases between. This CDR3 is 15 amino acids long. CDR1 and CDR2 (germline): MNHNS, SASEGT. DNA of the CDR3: TGTGCCTGCGGTGTACAGGGTCTGGGGGAAGATACGCAGTATTTT. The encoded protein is CACGVQGLGEDTQYF.

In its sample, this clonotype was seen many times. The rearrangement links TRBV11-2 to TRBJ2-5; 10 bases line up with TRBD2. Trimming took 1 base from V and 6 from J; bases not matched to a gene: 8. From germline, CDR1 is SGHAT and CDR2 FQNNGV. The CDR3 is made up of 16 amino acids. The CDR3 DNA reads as TGTGCCAGCAGCTTAGCGGTAGCGGGAGGACGTCAGACCCAGTACTTC. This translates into CASSLAVAGGRQTQYF. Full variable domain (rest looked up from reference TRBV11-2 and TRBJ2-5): EAGVAQSPRYKIIEKRQSVAFWCNPISGHATLYWYQQILGQGPKLLIQFQNNGVVDDSQLPKDRFSAERLKGVDSTLKIQPAKLEDSAVYLCASSLAVAGGRQTQYFGPGTRLLVL.

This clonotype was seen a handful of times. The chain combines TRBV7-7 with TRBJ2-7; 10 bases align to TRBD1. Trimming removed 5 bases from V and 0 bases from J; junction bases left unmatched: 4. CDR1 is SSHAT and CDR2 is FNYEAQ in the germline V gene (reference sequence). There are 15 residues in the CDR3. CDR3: CASSPRTGGSYEQYF. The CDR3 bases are TGTGCCAGCAGCCCTCGGACAGGGGGCTCCTACGAGCAGTACTTC.

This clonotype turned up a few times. In DNA form, the CDR3 reads TGTGCCAGCTTCCGAGATTCCTATGGCTACACCTTC. It encodes CASFRDSYGYTF. The chain recombines TRBV5-6 with TRBJ1-2; unclear D gene. Germline V gene sequence: CDR1 SGHDT, CDR2 YYEEEE. The ends were cut back, 7 bases at V and 4 bases at J, with 11 bases in the middle. The CDR3 is made up of 12 amino acids.